The next 16 T cell receptor beta chains were all read from a single sample in a study of cytomegalovirus exposure and HLA in healthy donors (dated by TCRdb to about 2017). Receptor libraries were prepared by the immunoSEQ multiplex PCR assay. The multiplex PCR relied on a mix of 60 forward primers for TCR Vbeta segments and 13 reverse primers for TCR Jbeta segments. TCRdb mirrors the immuneACCESS table, restricted to in-frame sequences. Some clones are absent from its copies; in checked studies, under half trace to an unresolved V gene, and the reason for the others is unknown. In this sample the table shows around 160,000 clones, approximately 83% of which occur a single time. The ten top clones hold approximately 1.4% of the sample. What was sequenced was PBMCs. The receptors derive from a woman under 30 in good health and CMV-seronegative.

V is TRBV28 and J is TRBJ2-7; TRBD1 matches at 8 bases. V lost 5 bases to trimming and J lost 5 bases; unmatched junction nucleotides: 8. Germline CDR1 is MDHEN and CDR2 is SYDVKM. This CDR3 is 14 amino acids long. CDR3 amino acids: CASSLWTGTNEQYF. The CDR3 nucleotides are TGTGCCAGCAGTCTGTGGACAGGGACGAACGAGCAGTACTTC. Looking up the rest from reference TRBV28 and TRBJ2-7 gives the full variable domain: DVKVTQSSRYLVKRTGEKVFLECVQDMDHENMFWYRQDPGLGLRLIYFSYDVKMKEKGDIPEGYSVSREKKERFSLILESASTNQTSMYLCASSLWTGTNEQYFGPGTRLTVT.

This clone showed up just a few times. The genes are TRBV7-9 and TRBJ1-4; tentative D call: TRBD1 (5 bases). Trimming took off 0 bases at V and 3 bases at J, with 11 bases between the two ends. The germline CDR1 and CDR2 sequences are SEHNR and FQNEAQ (reference sequence). The CDR3 runs 16 residues. CDR3 region: CASSLALAGANEKLFF. The CDR3 bases are TGTGCCAGCAGCTTAGCGTTGGCGGGGGCTAATGAAAAACTGTTTTTT. The complete variable domain, with remaining parts taken from reference TRBV7-9 and TRBJ1-4, reads DTGVSQNPRHKITKRGQNVTFRCDPISEHNRLYWYRQTLGQGPEFLTYFQNEAQLEKSRLLSDRFSAERPKGSFSTLEIQRTEQGDSAMYLCASSLALAGANEKLFFGSGTQLSVL.

This clone was seen once. V gene TRBV5-1 combines with J gene TRBJ1-4; tentative D call: TRBD1 (6 bases). Germline CDR1 is SGHRS and CDR2 is YFSETQ. V was trimmed by 3 bases and J by 8 bases, leaving 17 bases between them. This CDR3 region has 15 residues. The DNA of the CDR3 is TGCGCCAGCAGCTCCTTCACAGGGCTGAACGAAAAACTGTTTTTT. As protein: CASSSFTGLNEKLFF.

The chain carries TRBV30 and TRBJ1-6, with 7 bases that match TRBD1. V shed 4 bases and J 6 bases; nucleotides not matched to a gene: 18. CDR3 length: 18 residues. CDR1 GTSNPN and CDR2 SVGIG come from the germline V gene (reference sequence). The CDR3 loop reads CAWKRERPGTVGNSPLHF. The DNA of the CDR3 is TGTGCCTGGAAGAGGGAACGTCCCGGGACAGTTGGTAATTCACCCCTCCACTTT.

CDR3 sequence reads: CASSSPGVVYYGYTF. CDR3 in DNA: TGTGCCAGCAGCAGTCCAGGGGTCGTCTACTATGGCTACACCTTC. The chain couples TRBV11-2 to TRBJ1-2; weak D call: TRBD1 (6 bases). V was pared by 5 bases and J by 3 bases, with 16 bases between. In germline, CDR1 is SGHAT, CDR2 FQNNGV. This CDR3 has 15 amino acids.

This clone showed up just once. The chain links TRBV19 to TRBJ2-2; D possibly corresponds to TRBD1 (5 bases). Trimming removed 5 bases from V and 4 bases from J, with 14 bases in between. This CDR3 is built from 15 residues. Germline values: CDR1 LNHDA, CDR2 SQIVND (reference sequence). The CDR3 nucleotides are TGTGCCAGTAGTGACACAGGCGGTTCCACCGGGGAGCTGTTTTTT. The encoded protein is CASSDTGGSTGELFF.

The rearrangement links TRBV7-2 to TRBJ1-5; 11 bases map to TRBD1. The J segment lost 4 bases and the V segment lost 6 bases, leaving 11 bases of the junction unmatched. Germline V gives CDR1 SGHTA, CDR2 FQGNSA. The CDR3 extends over 17 amino acids. CDR3 sequence reads: CASRPGQGAGMNQPQHF. The CDR3 DNA reads TGTGCCAGCAGACCTGGACAGGGGGCGGGTATGAATCAGCCCCAGCATTTT.

This rearrangement joins TRBV5-1 to TRBJ1-2; TRBD1 might be the D (6 bases). Germline CDR1 and CDR2: SGHRS and YFSETQ. The CDR3 is made up of 15 amino acids. V was clipped by 4 bases and J by 4 bases, with 17 bases between them. The CDR3 DNA sequence: TGCGCCAGCAGCGCCCAGGGGACGGGGAGCTATGGCTACACCTTC. It codes for CASSAQGTGSYGYTF.

The V and J genes are TRBV28 and TRBJ2-6; no clear D. V was shortened by 7 bases and J by 1 base, with 5 bases between the two germline ends. The CDR3 length is 13 residues. Germline V gives CDR1 MDHEN, CDR2 SYDVKM. The CDR3 loop reads CASTPSGANVLTF. CDR3 bases: TGTGCCAGCACCCCGTCTGGGGCCAACGTCCTGACTTTC.

The chain links TRBV6-5 to TRBJ1-1, with 7 bases aligning to TRBD1. After removal of 2 bases from V and 3 bases from J, the junction contained 9 bases not matched to a gene. Germline V lookup: CDR1 MNHEY, CDR2 SVGAGI. CDR3 length: 16 amino acids. CDR3 in DNA: TGTGCCAGCAGTTACCGCGTTTTGCAGGGGGACACTGAAGCTTTCTTT. It is translated as CASSYRVLQGDTEAFF.

This chain links TRBV6-1 with TRBJ1-2, with D uncertain. Germline loops: CDR1 MNHNS, CDR2 SASEGT. V shed 0 bases and J shed 0 bases, with 8 bases lying between them. The CDR3 runs to 15 residues. CDR3 coding DNA: TGTGCCAGCAGTGAAGCGCGGGTGCCTAACTATGGCTACACCTTC. Translated: CASSEARVPNYGYTF.

The chain uses TRBV15 and TRBJ2-5; 8 bases are shared with TRBD2. V lost 1 base and J lost 1; bases outside the gene matches: 8. The germline CDR1 and CDR2 sequences are LNHNV and YYDKDF (reference sequence). CDR3 length: 17 amino acids. DNA for the CDR3: TGTGCCACCAGCAGAGTTCGGGGGGGCGGTTCCCAAGAGACCCAGTACTTC. This sequence encodes CATSRVRGGGSQETQYF. Looking up the rest from reference TRBV15 and TRBJ2-5 gives the full variable domain: DAMVIQNPRYQVTQFGKPVTLSCSQTLNHNVMYWYQQKSSQAPKLLFHYYDKDFNNEADTPDNFQSRRPNTSFCFLDIRSPGLGDTAMYLCATSRVRGGGSQETQYFGPGTRLLVL.

This chain uses TRBV9 with TRBJ2-3; TRBD2 agrees at 8 bases. V shed 4 bases and J 4 bases; nucleotides not matched to a gene: 14. This CDR3 has 17 residues. The germline CDR1 and CDR2 sequences are SGDLS and YYNGEE. CDR3: CASSPRGGGSDPDTQYF. The CDR3 nucleotides are TGTGCCAGCAGCCCCCGGGGGGGAGGTAGCGACCCAGATACGCAGTATTTT. Full variable domain (rest looked up from reference TRBV9 and TRBJ2-3): DSGVTQTPKHLITATGQRVTLRCSPRSGDLSVYWYQQSLDQGLQFLIQYYNGEERAKGNILERFSAQQFPDLHSELNLSSLELGDSALYFCASSPRGGGSDPDTQYFGPGTRLTVL.

The rearrangement links TRBV5-1 to TRBJ2-3, with 9 bases that match TRBD2. Germline CDR1 reads SGHRS; CDR2 reads YFSETQ. The CDR3 is 15 residues long. With 7 bases clipped from V and 0 bases from J, the junction kept 6 bases outside the gene matches. CDR3 loop: CASRPTSGSTDTQYF. Written as DNA, the CDR3 is TGCGCCAGCCGACCGACTAGCGGTAGCACAGATACGCAGTATTTT.

V gene TRBV12-5 combines with J gene TRBJ1-2; D possibly corresponds to TRBD1 (6 bases). In germline, CDR1 is LGHNT, CDR2 FRNRAP. CDR3 length: 13 residues. V lost 5 bases and J 8 bases, leaving 15 bases between the germline ends. DNA of the CDR3: TGTGCTAGTGGTGACCGAACAGGGCAGGGCTACACCTTC. It yields the protein CASGDRTGQGYTF.

The chain carries TRBV29-1 and TRBJ2-3, with 8 bases aligning to TRBD2. CDR1 and CDR2 from the germline V gene are SQVTM and ANQGSEA. V shed 7 bases and J 0 bases; nucleotides not matched to a gene: 12. CDR3 size: 16 residues. The chain's CDR3 is CSALGGSGDSTDTQYF. CDR3 sequence (DNA): TGCAGCGCGCTTGGGGGTAGCGGGGATAGCACAGATACGCAGTATTTT.